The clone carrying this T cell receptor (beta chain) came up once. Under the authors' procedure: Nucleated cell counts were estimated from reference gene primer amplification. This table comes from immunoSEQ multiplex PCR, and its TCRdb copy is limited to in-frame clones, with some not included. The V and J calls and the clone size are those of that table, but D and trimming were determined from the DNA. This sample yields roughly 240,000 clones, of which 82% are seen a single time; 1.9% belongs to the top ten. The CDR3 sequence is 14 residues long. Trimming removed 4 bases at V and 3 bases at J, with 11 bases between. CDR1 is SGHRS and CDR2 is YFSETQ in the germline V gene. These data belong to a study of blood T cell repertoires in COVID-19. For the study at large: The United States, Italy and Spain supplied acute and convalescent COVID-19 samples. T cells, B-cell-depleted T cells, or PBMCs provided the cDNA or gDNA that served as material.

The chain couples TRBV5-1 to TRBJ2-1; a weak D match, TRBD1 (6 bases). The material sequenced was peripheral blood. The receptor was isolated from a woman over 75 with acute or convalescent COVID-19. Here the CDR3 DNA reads TGCGCCAGCAGCATCCGGGACAACTACAATGAGCAGTTCTTC. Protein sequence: CASSIRDNYNEQFF.